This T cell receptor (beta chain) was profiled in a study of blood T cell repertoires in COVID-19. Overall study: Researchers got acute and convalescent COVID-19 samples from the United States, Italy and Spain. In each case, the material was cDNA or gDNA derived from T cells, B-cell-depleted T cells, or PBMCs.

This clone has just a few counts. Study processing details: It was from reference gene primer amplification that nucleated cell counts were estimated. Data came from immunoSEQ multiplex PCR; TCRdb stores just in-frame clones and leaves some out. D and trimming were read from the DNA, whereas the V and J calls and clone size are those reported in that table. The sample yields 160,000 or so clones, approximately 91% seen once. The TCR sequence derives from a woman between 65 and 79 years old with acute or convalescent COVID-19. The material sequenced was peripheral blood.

The CDR3: CASSRIGGLEQYF. CDR3 coding DNA: TGTGCCAGCAGCCGGATTGGGGGCCTCGAGCAGTACTTC. The chain joins TRBV11-1 to TRBJ2-7, with D maybe TRBD1 (6 bases). V was cut by 5 bases and J by 6 bases, with 14 bases left in between. Germline V lookup: CDR1 SGHAT, CDR2 FQDESV (reference sequence). The CDR3 contains 13 residues.